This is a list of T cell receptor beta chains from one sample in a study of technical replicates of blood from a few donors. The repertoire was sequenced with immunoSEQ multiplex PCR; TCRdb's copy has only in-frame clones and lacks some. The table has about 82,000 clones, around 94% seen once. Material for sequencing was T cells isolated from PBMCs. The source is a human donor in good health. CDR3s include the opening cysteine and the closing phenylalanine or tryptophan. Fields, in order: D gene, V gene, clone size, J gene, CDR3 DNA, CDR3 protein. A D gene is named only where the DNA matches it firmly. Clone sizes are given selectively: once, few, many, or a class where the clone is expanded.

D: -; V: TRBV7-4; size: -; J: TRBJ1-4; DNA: TGTGCCAGCAGCTCTAAGGGCCACAGGGAGAAACTGTTTTTT; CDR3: CASSSKGHREKLFF
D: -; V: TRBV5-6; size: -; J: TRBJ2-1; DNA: TGTGCCAGTTCCTCAAGCGGCAATGAGCAGTTCTTC; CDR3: CASSSSGNEQFF
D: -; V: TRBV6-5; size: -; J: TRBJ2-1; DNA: TGTGCCACCGAACCGCAGGGTAGCAATGAGCAGTTCTTC; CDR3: CATEPQGSNEQFF
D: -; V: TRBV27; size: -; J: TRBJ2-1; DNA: TGTGCCAGCAGTTCCTTCAATGAGCAGTTCTTC; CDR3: CASSSFNEQFF
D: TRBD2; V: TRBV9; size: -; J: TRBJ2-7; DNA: TGTGCCAGCAGAGGACTAGCGGATAGTTACGAGCAGTACTTC; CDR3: CASRGLADSYEQYF
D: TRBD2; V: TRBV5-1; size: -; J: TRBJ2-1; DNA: TGCGCCAGCAGGGTGGGACTAGGGAATGAGCAGTTCTTC; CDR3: CASRVGLGNEQFF
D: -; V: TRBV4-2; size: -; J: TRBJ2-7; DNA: TGTGCCAGCAGCCAATCCTCCTTTCCCTACGAGCAGTACTTC; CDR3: CASSQSSFPYEQYF
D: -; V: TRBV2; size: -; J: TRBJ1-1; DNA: TGTGCCAGCAGTGGCAGCCGGGGGACTGAAGCTTTCTTT; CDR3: CASSGSRGTEAFF
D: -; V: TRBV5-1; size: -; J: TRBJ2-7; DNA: TGCGCCAGCAGCTTGGTGGCGGGGAACTACGAGCAGTACTTC; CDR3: CASSLVAGNYEQYF
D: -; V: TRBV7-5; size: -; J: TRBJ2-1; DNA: TGTGTCAGACTCGGGACTAGCTATCCAGAGCAGTTCTTC; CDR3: CVRLGTSYPEQFF
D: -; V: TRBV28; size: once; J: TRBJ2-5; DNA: TGTGCCAGCAGTCCTCAGACAGGCCGTCGGCGGATTGAGACCCAGTACTTC; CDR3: CASSPQTGRRRIETQYF
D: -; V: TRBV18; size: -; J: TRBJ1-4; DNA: TGTGCCAGCTCACCGCAGGCAAGTAATGAAAAACTGTTTTTT; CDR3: CASSPQASNEKLFF
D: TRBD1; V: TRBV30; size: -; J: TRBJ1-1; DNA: TGTGCCTGGGGAACAGGGGCGAACACTGAAGCTTTCTTT; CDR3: CAWGTGANTEAFF
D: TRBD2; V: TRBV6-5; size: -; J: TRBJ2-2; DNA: TGTGCCAGCAGTTCAGGACTAGCAGACACCGGGGAGCTGTTTTTT; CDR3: CASSSGLADTGELFF
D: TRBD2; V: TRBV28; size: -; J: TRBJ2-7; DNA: TGTGCCAGCAGTTTAGGACTAGCGGGAGCCTACGAGCAGTACTTC; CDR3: CASSLGLAGAYEQYF
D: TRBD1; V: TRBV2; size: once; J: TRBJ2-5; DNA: TGTGCCAGCAGCCAACAGGGGGCGGGGGAGACCCAGTACTTC; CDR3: CASSQQGAGETQYF
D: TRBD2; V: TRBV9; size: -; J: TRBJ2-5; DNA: TGTGCCAGCAGCGAGGGGAGCGGGAGGTACCAAGAGACCCAGTACTTC; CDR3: CASSEGSGRYQETQYF
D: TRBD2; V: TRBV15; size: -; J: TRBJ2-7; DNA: TGTGCCACCAGCAGGACTAGCGGATTCTACGAGCAGTACTTC; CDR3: CATSRTSGFYEQYF
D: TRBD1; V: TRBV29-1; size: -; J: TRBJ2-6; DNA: TGCAGCGTACAGGGGGCTTACTCTGGGGCCAACGTCCTGACTTTC; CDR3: CSVQGAYSGANVLTF
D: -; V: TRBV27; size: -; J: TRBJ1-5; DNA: TGTGCCAGCAGTTTATCGGCGGGGGTCGAGCCCCAGCATTTT; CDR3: CASSLSAGVEPQHF
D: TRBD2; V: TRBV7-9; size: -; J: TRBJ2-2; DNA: TGTGCCAGCAGCCCAACTAGCGGGAGCAACACCGGGGAGCTGTTTTTT; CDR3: CASSPTSGSNTGELFF
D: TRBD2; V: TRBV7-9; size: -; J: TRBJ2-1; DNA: TGTGCCAGCTCCTGGGCCCAGGCGGGCGGGAGGGCCTACAATGAGCAGTTCTTC; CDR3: CASSWAQAGGRAYNEQFF
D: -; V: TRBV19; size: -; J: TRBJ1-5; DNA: TGTGCCAGTAGGACGGGGGGTTCTGACTGGGGTCAGCCCCAGCATTTT; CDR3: CASRTGGSDWGQPQHF
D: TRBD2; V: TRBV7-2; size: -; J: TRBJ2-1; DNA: TGTGCCAGCAGCATGAGACTAGCGGAGGTAGACAATGAGCAGTTCTTC; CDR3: CASSMRLAEVDNEQFF
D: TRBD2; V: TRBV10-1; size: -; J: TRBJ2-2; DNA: TGCGCCAGCAGACTACTTTTGACGGGACTAGCGGGTAGGGGGGAGCTGTTTTTT; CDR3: CASRLLLTGLAGRGELFF
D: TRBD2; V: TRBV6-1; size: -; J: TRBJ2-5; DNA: TGTGCCAGCAGTGAAGTGGGGGGGATTAGTTACGAGACCCAGTACTTC; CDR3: CASSEVGGISYETQYF
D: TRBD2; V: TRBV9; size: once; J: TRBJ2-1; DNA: TGTGCCAGCACTTCAGGGAGCGGGAGGGCCGGCAATGAGCAGTTCTTC; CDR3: CASTSGSGRAGNEQFF
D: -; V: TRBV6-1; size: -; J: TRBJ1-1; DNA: TGTGCCAGCAGTCCGGGACATTTTTTGAACACTGAAGCTTTCTTT; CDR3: CASSPGHFLNTEAFF
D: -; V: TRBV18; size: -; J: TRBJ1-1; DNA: TGTGCCAGCTCACCCCTGAGGGACACTGAAGCTTTCTTT; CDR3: CASSPLRDTEAFF
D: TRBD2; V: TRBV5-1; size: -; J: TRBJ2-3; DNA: TGCGCCAGCAGCGCGCGGGAGTATAGCACAGATACGCAGTATTTT; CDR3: CASSAREYSTDTQYF
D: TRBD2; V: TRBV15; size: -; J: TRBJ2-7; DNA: TGTGCCACCAGCAGGGGGGGGACGGCCTACGAGCAGTACTTC; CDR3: CATSRGGTAYEQYF
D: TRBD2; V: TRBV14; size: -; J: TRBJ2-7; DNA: TGTGCCAGCAGCCAAGTCAATAGCGGGGCCTACGAGCAGTACTTC; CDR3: CASSQVNSGAYEQYF
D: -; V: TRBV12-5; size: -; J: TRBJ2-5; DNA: TGTGCTAGTGGTTCTAGACAGGTGGTTGGACAAGAGACCCAGTACTTC; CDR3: CASGSRQVVGQETQYF
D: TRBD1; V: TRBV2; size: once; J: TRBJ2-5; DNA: TGTGCCAGCCCTGACCGGGACAGGGACCAAGAGACCCAGTACTTC; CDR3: CASPDRDRDQETQYF
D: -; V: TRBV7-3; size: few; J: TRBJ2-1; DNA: TGTGCCAGCAGCTTAACTAGCTATAACAATGAGCAGTTCTTC; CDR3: CASSLTSYNNEQFF
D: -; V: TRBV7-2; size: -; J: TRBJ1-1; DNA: TGTGCCAGCAGCTTCGCAGGGGTGAACACTGAAGCTTTCTTT; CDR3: CASSFAGVNTEAFF
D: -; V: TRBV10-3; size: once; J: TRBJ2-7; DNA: TGTGCCATCAGTGAGGGACAAGTCTACGAGCAGTACTTC; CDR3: CAISEGQVYEQYF